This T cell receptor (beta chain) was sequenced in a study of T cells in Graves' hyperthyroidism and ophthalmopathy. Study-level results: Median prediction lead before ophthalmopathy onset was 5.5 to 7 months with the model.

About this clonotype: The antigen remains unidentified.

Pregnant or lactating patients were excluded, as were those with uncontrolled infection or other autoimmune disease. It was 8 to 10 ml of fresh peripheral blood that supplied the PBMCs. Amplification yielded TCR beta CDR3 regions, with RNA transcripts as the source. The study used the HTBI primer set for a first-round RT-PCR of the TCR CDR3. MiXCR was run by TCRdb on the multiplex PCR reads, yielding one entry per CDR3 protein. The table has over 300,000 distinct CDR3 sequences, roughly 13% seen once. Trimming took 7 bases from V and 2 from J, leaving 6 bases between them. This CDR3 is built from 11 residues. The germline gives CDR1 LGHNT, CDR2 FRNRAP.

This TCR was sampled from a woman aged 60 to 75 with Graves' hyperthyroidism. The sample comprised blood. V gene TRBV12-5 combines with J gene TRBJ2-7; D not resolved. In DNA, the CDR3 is TGTGCTAGTGCTGAACCCTACGAGCAGTACTTC. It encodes CASAEPYEQYF. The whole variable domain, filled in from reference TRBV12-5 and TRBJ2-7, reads DARVTQTPRHKVTEMGQEVTMRCQPILGHNTVFWYRQTMMQGLELLAYFRNRAPLDDSGMPKDRFSAEMPDATLATLKIQPSEPRDSAVYFCASAEPYEQYFGPGTRLTVT.